This TCR beta chain was found in a study of post-analysis software for immune sequencing data. Whole-study findings and limits: Comparison of patients with controls showed five TRBV segments more frequent in patients, TRBV5-6, TRBV5-1 and TRBV20-1 among them.

Looked up from germline, CDR1 is SEHNR and CDR2 is FQNEAQ (reference sequence). The ends were cut back, 5 bases at V and 13 bases at J, with 21 bases in the middle. This CDR3 has 14 amino acids. Concerning this clonotype: Its antigen is unidentified.

Unique molecular identifiers tagged the TCR beta cDNA libraries. From the PCR reads, TCRdb called clonotypes with MiXCR, one entry per CDR3 protein. Seen here are about 770,000 distinct CDR3 sequences, roughly 50% observed once, and the top ten hold 4.9%. Sample: blood. The clonotype was recovered from a girl between 5 and 17 years old with multiple sclerosis. The chain has TRBV7-9 and TRBJ2-4; no clear D gene. The CDR3 protein is CASSPSRVQLEQYF. The CDR3 nucleotides read TGTGCCAGCAGCCCCTCCCGAGTACAGTTAGAGCAGTACTTC.